The 9 T cell receptor beta chains presented below share a single source sample, sequenced in a study of low-dose radiotherapy and immunotherapy resistance in tumors. Time point indicated: after trial treatment. The treatment: LDRT plus nivolumab, ipilimumab, low-dose cyclophosphamide and aspirin (RACIN trial). cDNA synthesis used a TRAV/TRBV-specific primer set for both chains. With a V-primer adapter and a constant-region primer, TCRs were amplified for 20 to 25 PCR cycles. One entry per CDR3 protein, called by TCRdb with MiXCR from the reads. Here the sample spans about 100,000 distinct CDR3 sequences, roughly 20% being singletons. Specimen: PBMCs, collected after low-dose radiotherapy plus immunotherapy. These TCRs come from a male donor with prostate cancer.

On this clonotype itself: A read error is likely here: a far larger clone is one base away. The CDR3: CVSSRPVVGGLYGYTF. The CDR3 region has the DNA TGTGTCAGCAGCCGCCCCGTTGTGGGGGGACTCTATGGCTACACCTTC. The rearrangement links TRBV13 to TRBJ1-2, with D possibly TRBD1 on 5 matching bases. CDR1 is PRHDT, CDR2 FYEKMQ, per germline (reference sequence). This CDR3 spans 16 amino acids. The full variable domain, completed using reference TRBV13 and TRBJ1-2, is AAGVIQSPRHLIKEKRETATLKCYPIPRHDTVYWYQQGPGQDPQFLISFYEKMQSDKGSIPDRFSAQQFSDYHSELNMSSLELGDSALYFCVSSRPVVGGLYGYTFGSGTRLTVV.

This clonotype has ten or more counts. The V call is TRBV27, the J call TRBJ1-1; D possibly corresponds to TRBD1 (6 bases). The V gene lost 7 bases and the J gene lost 7 bases, with 16 bases spanning the gap. The germline V gene encodes CDR1 MNHEY and CDR2 SMNVEV (reference sequence). This CDR3 region has 13 residues. In DNA, the CDR3 is TGTGCCAGCACCCGCCAAGGGGGAATTGAAGCTTTCTTT. This translates into CASTRQGGIEAFF.

In this sample, this clonotype turned up many times. V is TRBV2 and J is TRBJ1-5; TRBD1 agrees at 9 bases. This CDR3 has 15 amino acids. The germline V gene encodes CDR1 SNHLY and CDR2 FYNNEI. Trimming cost V 6 bases and J 4 bases; bases outside gene matches: 7. Written as DNA, the CDR3 is TGTGCCAGCAGGGAGGGACAGGGACGAAATCAGCCCCAGCATTTT. It yields the protein CASREGQGRNQPQHF.

This clonotype was recorded many times. The chain is built from TRBV20-1 and TRBJ2-3, with TRBD2 identical over 9 bases. Germline CDR1 is DFQATT and CDR2 is SNEGSKA (reference sequence). J gave up 2 bases and V 6 bases, and 15 bases lay outside the gene matches. The CDR3 sequence is 17 residues long. The CDR3 sequence: CSAIAQGQRGATDTQYF. CDR3 nucleotides: TGCAGTGCGATAGCCCAGGGACAGCGGGGGGCCACAGATACGCAGTATTTT.

The chain is built from TRBV12-3 or TRBV12-4 and TRBJ2-2; 8 positions agree with TRBD2. CDR3 size: 14 residues. The V gene end was trimmed by 10 bases and the J gene end by 6 bases; junction bases not matched to a gene: 10. Written as DNA, the CDR3 is TGTGCCACTTGGAAGCGGGAGTTCTCCGGGGAGCTGTTTTTT. It translates to CATWKREFSGELFF.

Ten or more counts support this clonotype. This CDR3 reads CASCASTGTNEKLFF. The CDR3 DNA follows: TGTGCCAGCTGCGCGTCGACAGGAACTAATGAAAAACTGTTTTTT. The chain is built from TRBV2 and TRBJ1-4, with D possibly being TRBD1 (6 bases). The V end lost 8 bases, the J end lost 1 base, and 14 bases lay between the germline ends. CDR1 and CDR2 (germline): SNHLY, FYNNEI. This CDR3 comprises 15 residues.

This clonotype was counted at least ten times. This rearrangement joins TRBV11-2 to TRBJ2-7; 9 bases fit TRBD1. Trimming took 6 bases from V and 6 from J; bases not matched to a gene: 12. The CDR3 loop spans 15 amino acids. Germline CDR1 and CDR2: SGHAT and FQNNGV. As DNA, the CDR3 is TGTGCCAGCAGTCGTTCGGGGACAGGGTCGGGCGAGCAGTACTTC. It is translated as CASSRSGTGSGEQYF. The variable domain in full, with the rest retrieved from reference TRBV11-2 and TRBJ2-7, is EAGVAQSPRYKIIEKRQSVAFWCNPISGHATLYWYQQILGQGPKLLIQFQNNGVVDDSQLPKDRFSAERLKGVDSTLKIQPAKLEDSAVYLCASSRSGTGSGEQYFGPGTRLTVT.

On this clonotype itself: A far larger clone is just one base off, so this is likely a read error. The V and J genes are TRBV5-4 and TRBJ2-7; no clear D. CDR1 is SGHNT and CDR2 is YYREEE in the germline V gene (reference sequence). The CDR3 has 13 amino acids. Trimming left V 0 bases short and J 6 bases short, with 10 bases between. The CDR3 DNA follows: TGTGCCAGCAGCTTGGAAAGAACCCGCGAGCAGTACTTC. Its translation is CASSLERTREQYF.

This clonotype was seen ten or more times. V usage is TRBV14 and J usage is TRBJ2-7, with D possibly TRBD2 on 6 matching bases. V was shortened by 0 bases and J by 7 bases, with 10 bases between the two germline ends. Germline V lookup: CDR1 SGHDN, CDR2 FVKESK. The CDR3 runs 13 residues. Here the CDR3 DNA reads TGTGCCAGCAGCCAAGAGTTAGGGAGGGAGCAGTACTTC. This translates into CASSQELGREQYF. Together with reference TRBV14 and TRBJ2-7, the CDR3 gives the full variable domain: EAGVTQFPSHSVIEKGQTVTLRCDPISGHDNLYWYRRVMGKEIKFLLHFVKESKQDESGMPNNRFLAERTGGTYSTLKVQPAELEDSGVYFCASSQELGREQYFGPGTRLTVT.